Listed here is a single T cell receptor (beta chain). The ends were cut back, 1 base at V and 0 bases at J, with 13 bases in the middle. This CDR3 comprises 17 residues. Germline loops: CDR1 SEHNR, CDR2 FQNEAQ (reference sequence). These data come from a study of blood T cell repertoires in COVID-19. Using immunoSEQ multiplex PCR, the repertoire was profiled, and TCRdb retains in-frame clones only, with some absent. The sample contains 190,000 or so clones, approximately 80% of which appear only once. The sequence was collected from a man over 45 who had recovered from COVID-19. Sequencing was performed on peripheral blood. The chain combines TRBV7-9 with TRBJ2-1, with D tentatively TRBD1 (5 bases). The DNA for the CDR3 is TGTGCCAGCAGCTTAGGGTTAGGGGCCCTCTCCTACAATGAGCAGTTCTTC. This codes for CASSLGLGALSYNEQFF.